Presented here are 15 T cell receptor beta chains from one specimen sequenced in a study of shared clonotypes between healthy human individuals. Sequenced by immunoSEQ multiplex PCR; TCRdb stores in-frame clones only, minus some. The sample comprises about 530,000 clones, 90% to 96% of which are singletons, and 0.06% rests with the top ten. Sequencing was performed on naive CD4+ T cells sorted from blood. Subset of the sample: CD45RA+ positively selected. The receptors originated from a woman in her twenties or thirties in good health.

CDR3 sequence (DNA): TGTGCCAGCAGCTTAATGACTAGCGGGAGCAATGAGCAGTTCTTC. Translated, it gives CASSLMTSGSNEQFF. This rearrangement joins TRBV7-8 to TRBJ2-1; 12 bases match TRBD2. This CDR3 region has 15 residues. Looked up from germline, CDR1 is SGHVS and CDR2 is FQNEAQ. V lost 2 bases and J lost 6; bases outside the gene matches: 2.

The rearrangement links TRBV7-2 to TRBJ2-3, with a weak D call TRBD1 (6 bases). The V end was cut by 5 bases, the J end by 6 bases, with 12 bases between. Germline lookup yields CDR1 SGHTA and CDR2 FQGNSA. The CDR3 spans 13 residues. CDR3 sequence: CASSSLTGDTQYF. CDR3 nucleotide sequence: TGTGCCAGCAGCAGCCTGACAGGCGATACGCAGTATTTT.

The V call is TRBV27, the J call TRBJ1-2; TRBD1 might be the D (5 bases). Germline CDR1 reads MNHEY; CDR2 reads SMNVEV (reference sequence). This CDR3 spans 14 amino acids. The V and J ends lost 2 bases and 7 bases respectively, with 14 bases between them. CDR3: CASSLIRGGTGYTF. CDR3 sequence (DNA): TGTGCCAGCAGTTTAATACGGGGAGGGACTGGCTACACCTTC.

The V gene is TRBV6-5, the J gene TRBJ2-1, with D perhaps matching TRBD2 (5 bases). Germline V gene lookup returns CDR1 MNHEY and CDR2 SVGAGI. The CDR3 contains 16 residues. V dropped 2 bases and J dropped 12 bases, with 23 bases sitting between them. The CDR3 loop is CASSYKRTAGPRVQFF. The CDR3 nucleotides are TGTGCCAGCAGTTACAAGAGGACCGCGGGTCCAAGGGTGCAGTTCTTC.

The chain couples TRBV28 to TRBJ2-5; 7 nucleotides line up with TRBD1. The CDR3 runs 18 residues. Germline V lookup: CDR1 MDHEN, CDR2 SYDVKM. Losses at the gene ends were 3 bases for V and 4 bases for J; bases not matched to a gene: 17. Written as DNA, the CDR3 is TGTGCCAGCAGTTTTGACTGGGAAAACAGGGGCGAAGGAGAGACCCAGTACTTC. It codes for CASSFDWENRGEGETQYF.

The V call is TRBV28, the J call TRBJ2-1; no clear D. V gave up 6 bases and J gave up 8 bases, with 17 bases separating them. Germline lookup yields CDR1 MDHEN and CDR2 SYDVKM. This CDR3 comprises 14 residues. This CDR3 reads CASREMGRSYEQFF. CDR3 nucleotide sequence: TGTGCCAGCAGGGAGATGGGAAGGTCTTATGAGCAGTTCTTC.

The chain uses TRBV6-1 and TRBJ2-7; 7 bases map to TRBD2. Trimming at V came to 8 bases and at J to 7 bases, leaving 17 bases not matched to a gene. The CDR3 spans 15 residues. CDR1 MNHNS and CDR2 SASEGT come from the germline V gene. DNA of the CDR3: TGTGCCAGCCTTCCGGGAGAGGCGGGAGCTCGAGAGCAGTACTTC. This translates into CASLPGEAGAREQYF.

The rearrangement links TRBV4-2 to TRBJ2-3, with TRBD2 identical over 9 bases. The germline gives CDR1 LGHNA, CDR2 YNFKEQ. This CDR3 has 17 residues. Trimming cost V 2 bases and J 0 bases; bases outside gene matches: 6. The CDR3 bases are TGTGCCAGCAGCCAAAGCCAACTAGCGGGTAGCACAGATACGCAGTATTTT. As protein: CASSQSQLAGSTDTQYF.

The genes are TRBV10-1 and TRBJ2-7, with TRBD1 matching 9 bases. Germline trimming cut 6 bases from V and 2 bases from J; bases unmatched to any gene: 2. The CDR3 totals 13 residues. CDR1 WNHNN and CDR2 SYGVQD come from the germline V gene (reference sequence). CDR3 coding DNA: TGCGCCAGCAGCCGGGACAGGGCCTACGAGCAGTACTTC. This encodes CASSRDRAYEQYF.

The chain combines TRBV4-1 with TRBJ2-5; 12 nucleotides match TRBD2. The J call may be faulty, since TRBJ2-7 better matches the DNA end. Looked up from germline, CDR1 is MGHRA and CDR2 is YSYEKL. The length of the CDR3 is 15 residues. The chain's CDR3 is CASSQGTSGNYEQYF. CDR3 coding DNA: TGCGCCAGCAGCCAAGGGACTAGCGGGAACTACGAGCAGTACTTC.

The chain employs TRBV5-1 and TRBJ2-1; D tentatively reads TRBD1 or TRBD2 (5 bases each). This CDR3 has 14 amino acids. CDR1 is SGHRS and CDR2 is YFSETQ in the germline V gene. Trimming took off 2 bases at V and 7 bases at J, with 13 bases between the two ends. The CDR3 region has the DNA TGCGCCAGCAGCTTAGTAGGGGAGCATAATGAGCAGTTCTTC. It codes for CASSLVGEHNEQFF.

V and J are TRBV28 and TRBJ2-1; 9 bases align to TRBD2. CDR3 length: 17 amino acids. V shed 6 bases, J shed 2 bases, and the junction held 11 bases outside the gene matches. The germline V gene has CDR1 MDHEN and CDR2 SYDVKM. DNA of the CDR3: TGTGCCAGCAGCTGGGACAGCTGGACTAGCGCCTACAATGAGCAGTTCTTC. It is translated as CASSWDSWTSAYNEQFF.

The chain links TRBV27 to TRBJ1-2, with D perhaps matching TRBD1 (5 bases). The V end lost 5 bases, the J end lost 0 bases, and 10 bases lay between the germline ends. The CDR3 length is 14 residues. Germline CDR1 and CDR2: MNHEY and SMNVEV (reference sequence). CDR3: CASSRQGPNYGYTF. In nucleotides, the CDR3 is TGTGCCAGCAGTCGGCAGGGCCCTAACTATGGCTACACCTTC.

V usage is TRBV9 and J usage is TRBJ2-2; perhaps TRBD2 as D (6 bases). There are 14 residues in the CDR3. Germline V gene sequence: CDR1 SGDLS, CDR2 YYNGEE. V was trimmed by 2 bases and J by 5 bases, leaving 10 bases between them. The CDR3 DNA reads TGTGCCAGCAGCGTCAGGGCGGGAACCGGGGAGCTGTTTTTT. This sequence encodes CASSVRAGTGELFF.

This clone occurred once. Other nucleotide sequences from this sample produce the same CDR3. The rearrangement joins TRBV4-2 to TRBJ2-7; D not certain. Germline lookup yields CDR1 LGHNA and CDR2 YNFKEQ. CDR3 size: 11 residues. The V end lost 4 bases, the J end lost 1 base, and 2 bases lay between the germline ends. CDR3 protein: CASSLSYEQYF. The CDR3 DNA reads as TGTGCCAGCAGCCTATCCTACGAGCAGTACTTC.